This entry lists 31 T cell receptor beta chains sequenced from one sample in a study of beta chain features in type 1 diabetes. Investigators reverse transcribed all isolated RNA, so they sequenced expressed TCRB transcripts. Clones were sequenced by immunoSEQ multiplex PCR, and TCRdb holds only the in-frame ones, with some missing. Of hundreds of thousands of clones in the sample, over 25% are singletons; the top ten hold about 0.065%. Sequenced sample: naive CD4+ T cells from blood. These receptors were taken from a man younger than 30 in good health.

This clone occurred a few times. The V call is TRBV11-2, the J call TRBJ1-4; tentative D call: TRBD1 (5 bases). This CDR3 comprises 16 residues. CDR1 is SGHAT, CDR2 FQNNGV, per germline. V was cut by 2 bases and J by 6 bases, with 16 bases left in between. CDR3 sequence reads: CASSLQLGVRHEKLFF. CDR3 nucleotides: TGTGCCAGCAGCTTACAGTTAGGGGTCAGGCATGAAAAACTGTTTTTT.

This clone was counted between two and nine times. V gene TRBV30 combines with J gene TRBJ1-1; D call uncertain. Germline V gene lookup returns CDR1 GTSNPN and CDR2 SVGIG (reference sequence). The CDR3 consists of 14 residues. V lost 7 bases and J 6 bases, leaving 21 bases between the germline ends. The CDR3 spells CASKARHQIAEAFF. CDR3 DNA: TGTGCCTCCAAGGCGAGACACCAGATCGCTGAAGCTTTCTTT.

This clone showed up just a few times. Different DNA sequences within this sample yield the same CDR3. The rearrangement joins TRBV9 to TRBJ2-1; D may be TRBD1 or TRBD2 (5 bases each). Germline V gene lookup returns CDR1 SGDLS and CDR2 YYNGEE. The CDR3 loop spans 13 amino acids. Between the trimmed V and J ends, which lost 3 bases and 2 bases, there was a span of 6 bases. The CDR3 DNA reads TGTGCCAGCAGCGGGGGGACCTACAATGAGCAGTTCTTC. This gives the protein CASSGGTYNEQFF.

This clone was picked up a small number of times. The rearrangement joins TRBV11-2 to TRBJ1-1; D remains unclear. The CDR3 is 14 amino acids. V was trimmed by 0 bases and J by 4 bases, leaving 9 bases between them. Germline values: CDR1 SGHAT, CDR2 FQNNGV. In nucleotides, the CDR3 is TGTGCCAGCAGCTTAGACCCTTTGGGCACTGAAGCTTTCTTT. It encodes CASSLDPLGTEAFF.

J is TRBJ2-3 and V is TRBV13; 14 positions match TRBD2. V lost 6 bases, J lost 3 bases, and 5 bases stayed unmatched. Germline V gene data show CDR1 as PRHDT and CDR2 as FYEKMQ (reference sequence). This CDR3 is built from 16 residues. The CDR3 region has the DNA TGTGCCAGCAGTCCTGGGACTAGCGGGAGTACAGATACGCAGTATTTT. This sequence encodes CASSPGTSGSTDTQYF.

This clone has more than one count but fewer than ten. The chain has TRBV30 and TRBJ1-3; perhaps TRBD1 as D (5 bases). The V end lost 8 bases, the J end lost 2 bases, and 19 bases lay between the germline ends. The CDR3 has 15 residues. The germline gives CDR1 GTSNPN, CDR2 SVGIG (reference sequence). The CDR3 DNA sequence: TGTGCCCAGAAGGACAAGGGTGCCCCTGGAAACACCATATATTTT. As protein: CAQKDKGAPGNTIYF.

The chain employs TRBV7-2 and TRBJ1-2; D uncertain. V was cut by 2 bases and J by 4 bases, with 2 bases left in between. From germline, CDR1 is SGHTA and CDR2 FQGNSA. The CDR3 has 11 amino acids. The CDR3, as DNA: TGTGCCAGCAGCTTATCCTATGGCTACACCTTC. It translates to CASSLSYGYTF.

The chain uses TRBV20-1 and TRBJ2-7; 9 nucleotides agree with TRBD2. The CDR3 extends over 11 amino acids. Germline-derived CDR1 and CDR2 are DFQATT and SNEGSKA (reference sequence). The CDR3 DNA is TGCAGCGCCGGGACTAGCCATGAGCAGTACTTC. This translates into CSAGTSHEQYF.

The V call is TRBV15, the J call TRBJ2-7; no reliable D call. Trimming took off 0 bases at V and 6 bases at J, with 9 bases between the two ends. Per germline, CDR1 LNHNV and CDR2 YYDKDF (reference sequence). The CDR3 is 13 residues long. CDR3 nucleotide sequence: TGTGCCACCAGCAGAGATCCCGGACGCGAGCAGTACTTC. This encodes CATSRDPGREQYF.

The V and J genes are TRBV4-1 and TRBJ2-1, with 7 bases lining up with TRBD2. This CDR3 comprises 16 residues. Germline CDR1 and CDR2: MGHRA and YSYEKL. Losses at the gene ends were 0 bases for V and 0 bases for J; bases not matched to a gene: 2. The CDR3 DNA reads TGCGCCAGCAGCCAAGAGACTAGCCCCTCCTACAATGAGCAGTTCTTC. Protein: CASSQETSPSYNEQFF.

The chain carries TRBV30 and TRBJ2-7; D is uncertain. CDR1 and CDR2 from the germline V gene are GTSNPN and SVGIG (reference sequence). Trimming pared 0 bases from V and 3 bases from J, leaving 12 bases between. This CDR3 contains 14 residues. The CDR3 bases are TGTGCCTGGAGTGTACGAAGTCAGAGCTACGAGCAGTACTTC. Encoded protein: CAWSVRSQSYEQYF.

This chain links TRBV30 with TRBJ2-7; D perhaps matches TRBD2 (5 bases). The CDR3 consists of 11 residues. The V gene's germline CDR1 is GTSNPN and CDR2 SVGIG (reference sequence). V lost 7 bases and J 3 bases, leaving 10 bases between the germline ends. As DNA, the CDR3 is TGTGCCTTCGGGATTTACTACGAGCAGTACTTC. The encoded protein is CAFGIYYEQYF.

The V and J genes are TRBV4-2 and TRBJ1-1; TRBD1 might be the D (5 bases). Germline CDR1 is LGHNA and CDR2 is YNFKEQ. V shed 6 bases and J shed 2 bases, with 13 bases lying between them. The length of the CDR3 is 14 residues. CDR3 region: CASSPGTGNTEAFF. CDR3 nucleotides: TGTGCCAGCAGTCCTGGGACGGGTAACACTGAAGCTTTCTTT.

This clone was counted only a few times. The chain uses TRBV4-3 and TRBJ2-7; a possible D gene is TRBD2 (5 bases). Trimming removed 0 bases at V and 2 bases at J, with 11 bases between. This CDR3 is built from 15 residues. Per the germline V gene, CDR1 is LGHNA and CDR2 is YSLEER. CDR3 loop: CASSQDARGPYEQYF. CDR3 DNA: TGCGCCAGCAGCCAAGACGCCAGAGGGCCCTACGAGCAGTACTTC.

The V gene is TRBV30, the J gene TRBJ2-7; D gene unclear. Germline assignment: CDR1 GTSNPN and CDR2 SVGIG (reference sequence). V was trimmed by 4 bases and J by 7 bases, leaving 11 bases between them. This CDR3 has 11 residues. This chain's CDR3 is CAWTSLREQYF. The CDR3 region has the DNA TGTGCCTGGACTTCTCTAAGGGAGCAGTACTTC.

The chain recombines TRBV10-3 with TRBJ2-3; D is undetermined. The V end lost 2 bases, the J end lost 2 bases, and 2 bases lay between the germline ends. CDR1 is ENHRY, CDR2 SYGVKD, per germline. There are 12 residues in the CDR3. Written as DNA, the CDR3 is TGTGCCATCAGTGAGGTCACAGATACGCAGTATTTT. It yields the protein CAISEVTDTQYF.

This clone occurred a few times. The chain links TRBV30 to TRBJ1-1, with D unclear. Per germline, CDR1 GTSNPN and CDR2 SVGIG (reference sequence). The ends were cut back, 3 bases at V and 1 base at J, with 9 bases in the middle. The CDR3 runs 13 residues. CDR3 sequence: CAWRDGPNTEAFF. DNA for the CDR3: TGTGCCTGGAGGGACGGACCGAACACTGAAGCTTTCTTT.

The chain employs TRBV7-2 and TRBJ2-1; 11 bases are shared with TRBD2. The CDR3 length is 15 residues. Per the germline V gene, CDR1 is SGHTA and CDR2 is FQGNSA. Trimming at V came to 6 bases and at J to 4 bases, leaving 5 bases not matched to a gene. CDR3 bases: TGTGCCAGCAGTTTGACTAGCGGGATTTACAATGAGCAGTTCTTC. Translating gives CASSLTSGIYNEQFF.

Note on this clone: The same CDR3 is also encoded by other DNA sequences in this sample. The V gene is TRBV30, the J gene TRBJ1-5; D is perhaps TRBD1 (6 bases). The CDR3 covers 13 residues. Germline CDR1 and CDR2: GTSNPN and SVGIG (reference sequence). Between the trimmed V and J ends, which lost 3 bases and 4 bases, there was a span of 10 bases. The CDR3 sequence: CAWSDRGNQPQHF. In DNA form, the CDR3 reads TGTGCCTGGAGCGATAGGGGGAATCAGCCCCAGCATTTT.

The V call is TRBV4-3, the J call TRBJ2-7, with 11 bases matching TRBD2. CDR1 and CDR2 (germline): LGHNA, YSLEER. V lost 3 bases and J lost 2; bases outside the gene matches: 9. The CDR3 is 17 residues long. CDR3 in amino acids: CASSQTLTSGDPYEQYF. CDR3 coding DNA: TGCGCCAGCAGCCAGACCCTGACTAGCGGGGATCCCTACGAGCAGTACTTC.

The rearrangement joins TRBV5-1 to TRBJ2-7; 9 bases map to TRBD1. The ends lost 6 bases at V and 0 bases at J; junction bases unmatched: 7. The CDR3 runs to 15 residues. Germline lookup yields CDR1 SGHRS and CDR2 YFSETQ. For the CDR3, the DNA is TGCGCCAGCATCCCGGGACAGGGAAGCTCCTACGAGCAGTACTTC. It translates to CASIPGQGSSYEQYF.

This clone was seen only a few times. CDR3 in DNA: TGTGCCTGGAGTGTCCCCTGGACAGGGGAGACCCAGTACTTC. The encoded protein is CAWSVPWTGETQYF. The chain recombines TRBV30 with TRBJ2-5; TRBD1 matches 8 bases. The V and J ends lost 0 bases and 5 bases, in that order; junction bases with no gene match: 5. The CDR3 has 14 residues. Per germline, CDR1 GTSNPN and CDR2 SVGIG (reference sequence).

This chain connects TRBV18 to TRBJ2-5; D ambiguous. The CDR3 totals 15 residues. CDR1 is KGHSH, CDR2 LQKENI, per germline. Trimming left V 6 bases short and J 0 bases short, with 14 bases between. The CDR3 coding sequence is TGTGCCAGCTCGAATCAACCCACGTACCAAGAGACCCAGTACTTC. Translated, it gives CASSNQPTYQETQYF. Together with reference TRBV18 and TRBJ2-5, the CDR3 gives the full variable domain: NAGVMQNPRHLVRRRGQEARLRCSPMKGHSHVYWYRQLPEEGLKFMVYLQKENIIDESGMPKERFSAEFPKEGPSILRIQQVVRGDSAAYFCASSNQPTYQETQYFGPGTRLLVL.

The gene calls are TRBV7-2 and TRBJ2-2, with 7 bases identical to TRBD2. The CDR3 has 17 amino acids. Germline CDR1 is SGHTA and CDR2 is FQGNSA. The V segment lost 0 bases and the J segment 3 bases; nucleotides outside the gene matches: 7. CDR3 in amino acids: CASSLAAGAGYTGELFF. The CDR3, as DNA: TGTGCCAGCAGCTTAGCGGCGGGAGCGGGTTACACCGGGGAGCTGTTTTTT.

The V call is TRBV14, the J call TRBJ2-5, with 11 bases fitting TRBD1. Germline CDR1 and CDR2: SGHDN and FVKESK. The CDR3 spans 16 residues. V lost 4 bases to trimming and J lost 3 bases; unmatched junction nucleotides: 7. The CDR3 here is CASSPMDRGLEETQYF. As DNA, the CDR3 is TGTGCCAGCAGCCCGATGGACAGGGGGCTAGAAGAGACCCAGTACTTC.

The chain joins TRBV30 to TRBJ2-1; 7 nucleotides match TRBD2. Germline V CDR1 and CDR2: GTSNPN, SVGIG (reference sequence). V lost 5 bases and J lost 10; bases outside the gene matches: 14. CDR3 size: 14 residues. This CDR3 reads CAWQPWTGGREQFF. Written as DNA, the CDR3 is TGTGCCTGGCAACCGTGGACGGGAGGACGGGAGCAGTTCTTC.

V and J are TRBV27 and TRBJ2-7; TRBD1 agrees at 7 bases. Germline-derived CDR1 and CDR2 are MNHEY and SMNVEV (reference sequence). The CDR3 has 14 residues. J gave up 2 bases and V 6 bases, and 7 bases lay outside the gene matches. CDR3 sequence: CASSPGTAPYEQYF. CDR3 bases: TGTGCCAGCAGCCCCGGGACAGCCCCCTACGAGCAGTACTTC.

Concerning this clone: At the DNA level, this CDR3 is encoded by other sequences in the same sample as well. This chain links TRBV29-1 with TRBJ1-2; tentative D call: TRBD1 (5 bases). V was cut by 2 bases and J by 4 bases, with 8 bases left in between. CDR3 length equals 12 residues. Germline-derived CDR1 and CDR2 are SQVTM and ANQGSEA. For the CDR3, the DNA is TGCAGCGTTGAAACTGGGACCTATGGCTACACCTTC. Its protein is CSVETGTYGYTF.

This clone was observed once. The CDR3, as DNA: TGTGCCAGCAGCTCTTTAACCCGGGGTGGCTACACCTTC. Translated, it gives CASSSLTRGGYTF. This chain joins TRBV7-9 and TRBJ1-2; D remains ambiguous. The CDR3 is 13 residues long. Trimming took off 4 bases at V and 7 bases at J, with 13 bases between the two ends. Germline loops: CDR1 SEHNR, CDR2 FQNEAQ (reference sequence).

The V and J genes are TRBV7-9 and TRBJ2-1, with TRBD2 matching 8 bases. V dropped 5 bases and J dropped 0; count of bases not matched to a gene: 3. Germline CDR1 reads SEHNR; CDR2 reads FQNEAQ (reference sequence). CDR3 length equals 15 residues. The DNA for the CDR3 is TGTGCCAGCAGCCCGGGAGGGATCTCCTACAATGAGCAGTTCTTC. It specifies CASSPGGISYNEQFF.

The V gene is TRBV5-4, the J gene TRBJ2-1, with TRBD2 matching 11 bases. Per the germline V gene, CDR1 is SGHNT and CDR2 is YYREEE (reference sequence). The length of the CDR3 is 15 residues. Trimming cost V 4 bases and J 5 bases; bases outside gene matches: 5. The CDR3 region has the DNA TGTGCCAGCAGCACTCCGGGACTAGCGGACAATGAGCAGTTCTTC. Its translation is CASSTPGLADNEQFF.